This TCR beta chain is from a study of control samples from healthy donors and cancer patients. Clones were sequenced by immunoSEQ multiplex PCR, and TCRdb holds only the in-frame ones, with some missing. The table includes about 110,000 clones, roughly 91% detected once. Germline CDR1 is SEHNR and CDR2 is FQNEAQ (reference sequence). The CDR3 spans 14 residues. The V and J ends lost 3 bases and 8 bases respectively, with 13 bases between them. Source material: blood. This receptor was taken from a woman in her forties or fifties in good health. This sequence joins TRBV7-9 and TRBJ1-4; D not certain. The DNA for the CDR3 is TGTGCCAGCAGCTTTGGCACTCGGAGAGAAAAACTGTTTTTT. Its protein is CASSFGTRREKLFF.